The clone carrying this TCR beta chain was picked up one time. As yet, its antigen is unknown. The CDR3 covers 16 residues. Germline assignment: CDR1 SGHRS and CDR2 YFSETQ. V lost 0 bases to trimming and J lost 2 bases, with 15 bases between them. The sample comes from a study of Tregs in tolerant kidney transplant recipients. About the study: The nonmyeloablative bone marrow transplants came from related graft donors, with transient mixed chimerism. Study results and caveats: Expanding Tregs on activated donor B cells appeared to best identify donor-specific TCRbeta clones.

Assay used: immunoSEQ multiplex PCR; TCRdb lists only in-frame clones, some missing. There are fewer than 100,000 clones in the sample; 80% to 95% occur only once, and 0.46% lies in the top ten. The TCR was taken from a human donor who received a combined kidney and bone marrow transplant. This specimen was CD4+ T cells from blood, taken before the transplant. The chain employs TRBV5-1 and TRBJ2-7, with D tentatively TRBD2 (5 bases). The CDR3 DNA sequence: TGCGCCAGCAGCTTGGATACCGGCGGGCAGCCCTACGAGCAGTACTTC. It codes for CASSLDTGGQPYEQYF.